Listed here is a single T cell receptor (beta chain). The data were taken from a study of T cells in Graves' hyperthyroidism and ophthalmopathy. CDR1 and CDR2 from the germline V gene are MDHEN and SYDVKM. With 2 bases removed from V and 7 bases from J, the gap between germline ends came to 21 bases. This CDR3 is 18 amino acids long. Template material for amplifying TCR beta CDR3 regions consisted of RNA transcripts. When the TCR CDR3 underwent first-round RT-PCR, the HTBI primer set was used. TCRdb itself ran the multiplex PCR reads through MiXCR, one entry per CDR3 protein. The sample has 500,000 to 550,000 distinct CDR3 sequences, less than 25% seen once.

The sequenced material came from blood. The chain uses TRBV28 and TRBJ1-6, with D possibly TRBD1 on 5 matching bases. The origin of this receptor is a man between 18 and 35 years old with Graves' hyperthyroidism. Here the CDR3 reads CASSLETGRPTENSPLHF. CDR3 nucleotides: TGTGCCAGCAGTTTAGAGACGGGACGGCCGACGGAGAATTCACCCCTCCACTTT.